The 11 T cell receptor beta chains below were found in one sample sequenced in a study of T-cell reconstitution after alpha-beta-depleted transplantation in children. Unique molecular identifiers were built into the TCRbeta library. TCRdb re-analysed the PCR reads in MiXCR, keeping a single row per CDR3 protein. The sample contains approximately 490,000 distinct CDR3 sequences, approximately 12% of which appear only once. The material sequenced was PBMCs from the stem cell graft donor, taken from the stem cell graft. The receptors derive from a human donor who donated a stem cell graft to a child with combined immunodeficiency.

The table lists this clonotype with many counts. This rearrangement joins TRBV7-9 to TRBJ2-7; D uncertain. The CDR3 is 13 amino acids. The germline CDR1 and CDR2 sequences are SEHNR and FQNEAQ (reference sequence). The V end was cut by 1 base, the J end by 0 bases, with 4 bases between. The CDR3 region is CASSLDDSYEQYF. The CDR3 DNA is TGTGCCAGCAGCTTAGATGACTCCTACGAGCAGTACTTC.

This clonotype was picked up a small number of times. The J gene is TRBJ2-1, the V gene TRBV12-3 or TRBV12-4; D not resolved. Between the trimmed V and J ends, which lost 8 bases and 0 bases, there was a span of 8 bases. The CDR3 is 13 residues long. This CDR3 reads CASAVASYNEQFF. The CDR3 region has the DNA TGTGCCAGCGCGGTAGCCTCCTACAATGAGCAGTTCTTC.

This clonotype was recorded many times. The chain has TRBV7-2 and TRBJ2-7, with D possibly being TRBD1 (6 bases). This CDR3 comprises 14 residues. Between the trimmed V and J ends, which lost 2 bases and 2 bases, there was a span of 10 bases. Germline assignment: CDR1 SGHTA and CDR2 FQGNSA. The CDR3, as DNA: TGTGCCAGCAGCTTAAGGACAGATCCCTACGAGCAGTACTTC. Its translation: CASSLRTDPYEQYF.

V usage is TRBV6-1 and J usage is TRBJ2-7; TRBD2 is a possible D gene (5 bases). CDR1 MNHNS and CDR2 SASEGT come from the germline V gene. V lost 9 bases and J 13 bases, leaving 28 bases between the germline ends. The CDR3 is 14 residues long. This chain's CDR3 is CASLDPQAASHPYF. CDR3 DNA: TGTGCCAGTCTAGACCCACAAGCGGCTAGCCACCCCTACTTC.

This rearrangement joins TRBV5-1 to TRBJ2-7, with 10 bases lining up with TRBD2. V trimming: 4 bases; J trimming: 0 bases; junction bases outside the gene matches: 7. Germline V gene lookup returns CDR1 SGHRS and CDR2 YFSETQ. CDR3 length equals 16 residues. Here the CDR3 DNA reads TGCGCCAGCAGCCCCAGCGGGGGGGGTCACTCCTACGAGCAGTACTTC. This codes for CASSPSGGGHSYEQYF.

This sequence joins TRBV12-3 or TRBV12-4 and TRBJ2-5; 8 nucleotides agree with TRBD2. Trimming removed 6 bases from V and 1 base from J; junction bases left unmatched: 4. The CDR3 is made up of 14 amino acids. This CDR3 reads CASSLLAVQETQYF. The CDR3 DNA reads TGTGCCAGCAGCCTACTAGCGGTCCAAGAGACCCAGTACTTC.

This clonotype was counted between two and nine times. The chain carries TRBV4-3 and TRBJ2-1; maybe TRBD2 (6 bases). CDR3 length: 16 residues. The germline V and J ends were trimmed by 0 bases and 5 bases, with 14 bases remaining between them. Germline-derived CDR1 and CDR2 are LGHNA and YSLEER. The CDR3 sequence: CASSQEGTHADNEQFF. The CDR3 coding sequence is TGCGCCAGCAGCCAAGAAGGGACTCACGCCGACAATGAGCAGTTCTTC.

The table lists this clonotype with many counts. V is TRBV9 and J is TRBJ2-7; no clear D. Per germline, CDR1 SGDLS and CDR2 YYNGEE. The CDR3 is 13 amino acids. Trimming shortened V by 0 bases and J by 5 bases, and 9 bases separated the two germline ends. CDR3 residues: CASSVAGVHEQYF. CDR3 sequence (DNA): TGTGCCAGCAGCGTAGCAGGTGTCCACGAGCAGTACTTC.

The sample holds many counts of this clonotype. CDR3 nucleotides: TGTGCCAGCAGCTTAGGAGCAGTTTACGAGCAGTACTTC. This gives the protein CASSLGAVYEQYF. The rearrangement joins TRBV7-6 to TRBJ2-7; D is unclear. The CDR3 is 13 residues long. The V gene lost 1 base and the J gene lost 4 bases, with 8 bases spanning the gap. Looked up from germline, CDR1 is SGHVS and CDR2 is FNYEAQ.

V gene TRBV12-5 combines with J gene TRBJ2-2; no definite D call. This CDR3 is 11 amino acids long. CDR1 and CDR2 from the germline V gene are LGHNT and FRNRAP. V shed 6 bases and J shed 8 bases, with 7 bases lying between them. The CDR3 spells CASGPTGELFF. The CDR3 DNA reads as TGTGCTAGTGGCCCAACGGGGGAGCTGTTTTTT.

The table lists this clonotype with a few counts. The rearrangement uses TRBV11-2 and TRBJ2-1, with D perhaps TRBD2 (6 bases). The germline V gene has CDR1 SGHAT and CDR2 FQNNGV. The CDR3 has 14 residues. The germline V and J ends were trimmed by 5 bases and 6 bases, with 14 bases remaining between them. CDR3 bases: TGTGCCAGCAGCCCGCGCCGGGGGAGCAATGAGCAGTTCTTC. Protein: CASSPRRGSNEQFF.